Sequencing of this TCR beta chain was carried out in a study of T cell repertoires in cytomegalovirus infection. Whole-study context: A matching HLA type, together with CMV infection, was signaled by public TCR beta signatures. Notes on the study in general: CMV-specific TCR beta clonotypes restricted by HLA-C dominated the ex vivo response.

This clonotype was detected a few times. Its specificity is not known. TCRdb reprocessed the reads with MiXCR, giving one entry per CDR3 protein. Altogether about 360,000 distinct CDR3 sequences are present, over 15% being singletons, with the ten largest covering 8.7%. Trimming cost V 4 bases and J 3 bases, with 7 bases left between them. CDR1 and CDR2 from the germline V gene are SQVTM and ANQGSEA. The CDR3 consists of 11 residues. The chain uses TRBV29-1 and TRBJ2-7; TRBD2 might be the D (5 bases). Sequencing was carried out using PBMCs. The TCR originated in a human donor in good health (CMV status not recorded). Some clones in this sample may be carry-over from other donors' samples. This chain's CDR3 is CSVGEHYEQYF. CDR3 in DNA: TGCAGCGTTGGGGAGCACTACGAGCAGTACTTC.